A selection of T cell receptor beta chains follows, all from one sample in a study of CD8 T cells in Susac syndrome. TCRdb re-analysed the immunoSEQ multiplex PCR reads in MiXCR, keeping a single row per CDR3 protein. The sample lists about 210,000 distinct CDR3 sequences; about 95% were seen once. The sequencing sample was made of CD4+ T cells from PBMCs. The source is a human donor in good health. Both conserved end residues are part of each CDR3. The D gene is left open where the match is weak. Only some rows state a clone size, as once, few, many or a class for expanded clones.

d_gene,abundance,j_gene,v_gene,CDR3nt,CDR3aa
TRBD1,NA,TRBJ2-3,TRBV5-1,TGCGCCAGCAGCTTGGTTGGGACAGGCACAGATACGCAGTATTTT,CASSLVGTGTDTQYF
NA,NA,TRBJ2-2,TRBV29-1,TGCAGCGTTGCCGGACAGACGAACACCGGGGAGCTGTTTTTT,CSVAGQTNTGELFF
NA,NA,TRBJ1-1,TRBV11-3,TGTGCCAGCAGCTTAGGGCGGACCACTGAAGCTTTCTTT,CASSLGRTTEAFF
NA,NA,TRBJ1-5,TRBV5-1,TGCGCCAGCAGCCGTTCGACAGGCTTAGATCAGCCCCAGCATTTT,CASSRSTGLDQPQHF
TRBD2,once,TRBJ2-6,TRBV29-1,TGCAGCGCCCCAGCGGGGCCCTCTGGGGCCAACGTCCTGACTTTC,CSAPAGPSGANVLTF
TRBD2,NA,TRBJ2-1,TRBV6-5,TGTGCCAGCAGTTTCCCGGGACTAGCGGGACACAATGAGCAGTTCTTC,CASSFPGLAGHNEQFF
NA,NA,TRBJ1-1,TRBV25-1,TGTGCCAGCAGACTGTACACTGAAGCTTTCTTT,CASRLYTEAFF
TRBD2,NA,TRBJ2-1,TRBV4-1,TGCGCCAGCAGCCCGCCCGGGACTAGCGGGAGATGGAGGAATGAGCAGTTCTTC,CASSPPGTSGRWRNEQFF
NA,NA,TRBJ2-2,TRBV2,TGTGCCAGCATAAACGAATGGGGCGGGGAGCTGTTTTTT,CASINEWGGELFF
TRBD1,NA,TRBJ1-6,TRBV7-9,TGTGCCAGCAGGCCGACAGGGTCTAATTCACCCCTCCACTTT,CASRPTGSNSPLHF
TRBD1,NA,TRBJ1-5,TRBV27,TGTGCCAGCAGACCGGGACAGATAAGCAATCAGCCCCAGCATTTT,CASRPGQISNQPQHF
TRBD2,NA,TRBJ2-7,TRBV27,TGTGCCAGCAGTTCCCGGTCAGCGGGATACTACGAGCAGTACTTC,CASSSRSAGYYEQYF
TRBD1,NA,TRBJ2-4,TRBV7-2,TGTGCCAGCAGCCCTCGGACAGGGGACAAAAACGTTCAGTACTTC,CASSPRTGDKNVQYF
NA,NA,TRBJ1-1,TRBV30,TGTGCCTGGAGCGTAGTTTCGGGGTCTGTGTACGAAGCTTTCTTT,CAWSVVSGSVYEAFF
NA,NA,TRBJ2-7,TRBV20-1,TGCAGTGCTAGGGGGTTTACTGGAGAAGACTACGAGCAGTACTTC,CSARGFTGEDYEQYF
NA,NA,TRBJ1-1,TRBV28,TGTGCCAGCAGGATTGGACAGACGAACACTGAAGCTTTCTTT,CASRIGQTNTEAFF
TRBD2,NA,TRBJ2-1,TRBV27,TGTGCCAGCAGTTCGGGGGGGGGTAGGAATGAGCAGTTCTTC,CASSSGGGRNEQFF
TRBD1,once,TRBJ2-7,TRBV7-6,TGTGCCAGCAGCTTAGAGGACAGGGGGGACTACGAGCAGTACTTC,CASSLEDRGDYEQYF
NA,NA,TRBJ1-1,TRBV10-3,TGTGCCGTAGGATCCCGGACGAACACTGAAGCTTTCTTT,CAVGSRTNTEAFF
NA,once,TRBJ1-1,TRBV14,TGTGCCAGCAGCCAAGATCAGGGCGAAGCTTTCTTT,CASSQDQGEAFF
NA,NA,TRBJ2-5,TRBV7-9,TGTGCCAGCAGGGCTAGCGTACAAGAGACCCAGTACTTC,CASRASVQETQYF
NA,NA,TRBJ1-2,TRBV20-1,TGCAGTGCAAAGGGACCGATAGGCTATGGCTATGGCTACACCTTC,CSAKGPIGYGYGYTF
NA,NA,TRBJ2-1,TRBV7-9,TGTGCCAGCAGCCTGGCTAGCGCGTACAATGAGCAGTTCTTC,CASSLASAYNEQFF
NA,NA,TRBJ1-5,TRBV5-1,TGCGCCAGCAGCTTGGTCCCAGGGACGGGAAATCAGCCCCAGCATTTT,CASSLVPGTGNQPQHF
TRBD1,once,TRBJ2-3,TRBV20-1,TGCAGTGCTAGGGAACCGGGACAGGGGCCCTCAGGCACAGATACGCAGTATTTT,CSAREPGQGPSGTDTQYF
TRBD2,NA,TRBJ2-1,TRBV7-8,TGTGCCAGCAGCCCAAAGCTAGCGGGCATCAATGAGCAGTTCTTC,CASSPKLAGINEQFF
TRBD1,once,TRBJ2-5,TRBV3-1,TGTGCCAGCAGCCACGGGGACAGGCAAGAGACCCAGTACTTC,CASSHGDRQETQYF
TRBD1,NA,TRBJ1-1,TRBV5-1,TGCGCCAGCAGCACGGGACAGGGGACTTGGTCGCACATGAACACTGAAGCTTTCTTT,CASSTGQGTWSHMNTEAFF
NA,NA,TRBJ1-3,TRBV7-9,TGTGCCAGCAGCGTAGACAGAAACACCATATATTTT,CASSVDRNTIYF
NA,NA,TRBJ2-2,TRBV20-1,TGCAGTGCTAGTAGGTCAGCGAACACCGGGGAGCTGTTTTTT,CSASRSANTGELFF
TRBD1,NA,TRBJ1-5,TRBV9,TGTGCCAGCAGCGTAGGGGCAGGGGGTCAGCCCCAGCATTTT,CASSVGAGGQPQHF
NA,once,TRBJ2-6,TRBV29-1,TGCAGCGTTGAAGGGGGGATCAGGGTAGGGGTTACTGGGGCCAACGTCCTGACTTTC,CSVEGGIRVGVTGANVLTF
NA,NA,TRBJ1-4,TRBV14,TGTGCCAGCAGCCAACCCGATGAAAAACTGTTTTTT,CASSQPDEKLFF
NA,NA,TRBJ2-1,TRBV9,TGTGCCAGCAGCGTAGAGCTAGCCTCCAATGAGCAGTTCTTC,CASSVELASNEQFF
NA,NA,TRBJ1-2,TRBV7-9,TGTGCCAGCAGCTTGGACTCACGAGATTATGGCTACACCTTC,CASSLDSRDYGYTF
NA,NA,TRBJ2-6,TRBV19,TGTGCCAGTAGTACCTTTCGGACAACTACCTCTGGGGCCAACGTCCTGACTTTC,CASSTFRTTTSGANVLTF
TRBD2,NA,TRBJ2-1,TRBV29-1,TGCAGCGCCGCGGGAGTCGGGAATGAGCAGTTCTTC,CSAAGVGNEQFF
NA,NA,TRBJ1-2,TRBV30,TGTGCCTGGAGCGGGGGCTACTATGGCTACACCTTC,CAWSGGYYGYTF
NA,NA,TRBJ2-1,TRBV9,TGTGCCAGCAGCGTAGGGGAGTACAATGAGCAGTTCTTC,CASSVGEYNEQFF
NA,NA,TRBJ2-3,TRBV7-2,TGTGCCAGCAGGACCCTCACAGATACGCAGTATTTT,CASRTLTDTQYF
TRBD2,NA,TRBJ2-5,TRBV7-2,TGTGCCAGCAGCTTCTCCGGGACTAGTGGCGAGACCCAGTACTTC,CASSFSGTSGETQYF
NA,NA,TRBJ1-5,TRBV6-5,TGTGCCAGCAGTTACTCCTGGTCCCCGGGGGCCCAGCATTTT,CASSYSWSPGAQHF
NA,NA,TRBJ2-3,TRBV15,TGTGCCACCAGCAGAGAATACACAGATACGCAGTATTTT,CATSREYTDTQYF
NA,NA,TRBJ1-6,TRBV4-3,TGCGCCAGCAGCCTCGGACAGTTATATTCACCCCTCCACTTT,CASSLGQLYSPLHF
NA,NA,TRBJ2-4,TRBV2,TGTGCCAGCAGTGAAAATCAGGACCGGAACATTCAGTACTTC,CASSENQDRNIQYF
NA,NA,TRBJ2-3,TRBV5-1,TGCGCCAGCAGAGAGCCGTCGCGGTACACAGATACGCAGTATTTT,CASREPSRYTDTQYF
NA,NA,TRBJ2-3,TRBV3-1,TGTGCCAGCAGTTACCGACCGGATACGCAGTATTTT,CASSYRPDTQYF